The present TCR beta chain was sequenced within a study of blood T cell repertoires in COVID-19. The assay was immunoSEQ multiplex PCR, and TCRdb's table has in-frame clones only and misses some. The table shows about 69,000 clones, with around 80% occurring only once. The CDR3 sequence is 12 residues long. Trimming removed 0 bases at V and 8 bases at J, with 8 bases between. Germline V gives CDR1 GTSNPN, CDR2 SVGIG (reference sequence). V usage is TRBV30 and J usage is TRBJ2-1; maybe TRBD2 (6 bases). Sample: peripheral blood. The source is a man over 45 with COVID-19, enrolled during active disease. CDR3: CAWSVLAHEQFF. CDR3 coding DNA: TGTGCCTGGAGTGTACTAGCTCATGAGCAGTTCTTC.